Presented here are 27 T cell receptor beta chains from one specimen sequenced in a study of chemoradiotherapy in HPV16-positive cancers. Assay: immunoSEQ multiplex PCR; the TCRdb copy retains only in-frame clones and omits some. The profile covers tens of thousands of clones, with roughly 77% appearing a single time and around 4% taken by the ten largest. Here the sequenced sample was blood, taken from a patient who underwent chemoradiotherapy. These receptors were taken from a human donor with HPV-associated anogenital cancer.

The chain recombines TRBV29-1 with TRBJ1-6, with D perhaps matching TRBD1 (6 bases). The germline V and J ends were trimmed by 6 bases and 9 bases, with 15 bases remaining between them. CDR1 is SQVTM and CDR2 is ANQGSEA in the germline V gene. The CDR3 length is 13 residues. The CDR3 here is CSVGEGGISPLHF. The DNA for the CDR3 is TGCAGCGTCGGGGAGGGGGGTATTTCACCCCTCCACTTT. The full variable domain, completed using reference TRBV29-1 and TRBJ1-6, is SAVISQKPSRDICQRGTSLTIQCQVDSQVTMMFWYRQQPGQSLTLIATANQGSEATYESGFVIDKFPISRPNLTFSTLTVSNMSPEDSSIYLCSVGEGGISPLHFGNGTRLTVT.

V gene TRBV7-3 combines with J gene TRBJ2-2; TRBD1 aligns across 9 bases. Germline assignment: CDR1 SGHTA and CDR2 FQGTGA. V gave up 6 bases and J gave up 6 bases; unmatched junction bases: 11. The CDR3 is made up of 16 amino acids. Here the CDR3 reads CASSSGTGISPGELFF. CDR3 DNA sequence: TGTGCCAGCAGTTCCGGGACAGGGATTTCCCCCGGGGAGCTGTTTTTT.

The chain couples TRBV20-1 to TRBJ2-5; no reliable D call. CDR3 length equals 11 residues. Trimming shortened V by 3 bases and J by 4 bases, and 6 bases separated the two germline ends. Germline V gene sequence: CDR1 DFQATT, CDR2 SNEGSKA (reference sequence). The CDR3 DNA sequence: TGCAGTGCTAGTGCCGGAGAGACCCAGTACTTC. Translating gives CSASAGETQYF.

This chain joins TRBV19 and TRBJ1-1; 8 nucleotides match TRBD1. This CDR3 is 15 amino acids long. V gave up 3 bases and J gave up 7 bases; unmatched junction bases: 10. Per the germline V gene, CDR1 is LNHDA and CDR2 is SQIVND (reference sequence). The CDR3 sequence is CASSILSGDRGEAFF. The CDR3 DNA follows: TGTGCCAGTAGTATCCTCTCAGGAGACAGGGGTGAAGCTTTCTTT.

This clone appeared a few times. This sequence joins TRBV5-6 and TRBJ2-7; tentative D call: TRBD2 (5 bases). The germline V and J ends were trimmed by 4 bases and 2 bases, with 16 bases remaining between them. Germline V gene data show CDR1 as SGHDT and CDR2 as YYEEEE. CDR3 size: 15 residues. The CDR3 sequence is CASSPRNDGAYEQYF. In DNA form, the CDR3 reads TGTGCCAGCAGCCCCCGGAATGACGGGGCCTACGAGCAGTACTTC.

CDR3 sequence: CASRGSGGAVETQYF. DNA of the CDR3: TGCGCCAGCAGGGGTAGCGGGGGGGCCGTAGAGACCCAGTACTTC. The chain couples TRBV10-2 to TRBJ2-5, with 11 bases fitting TRBD2. The V segment lost 6 bases and the J segment 4 bases; nucleotides outside the gene matches: 7. The germline V gene encodes CDR1 WSHSY and CDR2 SAAADI. The CDR3 covers 15 residues.

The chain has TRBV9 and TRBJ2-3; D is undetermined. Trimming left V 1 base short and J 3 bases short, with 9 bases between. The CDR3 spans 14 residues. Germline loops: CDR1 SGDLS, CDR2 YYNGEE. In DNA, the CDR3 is TGTGCCAGCAGCGTAAATGTGGGAACAGATACGCAGTATTTT. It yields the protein CASSVNVGTDTQYF.

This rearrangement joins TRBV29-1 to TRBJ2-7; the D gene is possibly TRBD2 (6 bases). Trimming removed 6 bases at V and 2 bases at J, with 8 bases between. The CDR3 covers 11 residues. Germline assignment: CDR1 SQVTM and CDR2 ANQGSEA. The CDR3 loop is CSVPGAYEQYF. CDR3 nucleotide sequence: TGCAGCGTCCCGGGGGCCTACGAGCAGTACTTC.

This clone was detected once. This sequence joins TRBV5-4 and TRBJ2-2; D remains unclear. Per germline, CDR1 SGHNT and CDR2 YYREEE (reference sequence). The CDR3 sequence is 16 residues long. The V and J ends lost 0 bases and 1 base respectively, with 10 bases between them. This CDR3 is CASSLEPNLNTGELFF. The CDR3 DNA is TGTGCCAGCAGCTTGGAACCTAACCTGAACACCGGGGAGCTGTTTTTT.

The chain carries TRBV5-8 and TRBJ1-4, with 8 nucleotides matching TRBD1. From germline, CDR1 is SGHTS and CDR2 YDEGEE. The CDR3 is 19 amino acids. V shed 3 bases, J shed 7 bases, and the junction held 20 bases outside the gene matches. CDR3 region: CASSSTPIYQGARGEKLFF. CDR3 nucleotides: TGTGCCAGCAGCTCCACACCAATCTACCAGGGGGCGCGCGGTGAAAAACTGTTTTTT.

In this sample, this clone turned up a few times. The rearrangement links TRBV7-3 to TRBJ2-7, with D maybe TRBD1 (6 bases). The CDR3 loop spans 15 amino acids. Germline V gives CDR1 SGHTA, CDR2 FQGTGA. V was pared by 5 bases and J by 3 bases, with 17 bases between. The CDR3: CASSPTGQSVYEQYF. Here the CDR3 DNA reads TGTGCCAGCAGCCCAACAGGGCAGAGTGTCTACGAGCAGTACTTC.

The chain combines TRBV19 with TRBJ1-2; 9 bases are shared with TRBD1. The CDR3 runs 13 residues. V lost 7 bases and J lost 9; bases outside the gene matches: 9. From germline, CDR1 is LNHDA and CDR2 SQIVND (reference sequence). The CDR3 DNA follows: TGTGCCAGTACTAAACCGGGACAGGGTCGCTACACCTTC. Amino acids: CASTKPGQGRYTF.

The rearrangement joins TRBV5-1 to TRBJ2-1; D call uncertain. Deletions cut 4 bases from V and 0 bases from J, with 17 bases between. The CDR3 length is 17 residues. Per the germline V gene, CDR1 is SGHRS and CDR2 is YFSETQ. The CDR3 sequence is CASSIIGAQSSYNEQFF. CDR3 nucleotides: TGCGCCAGCAGCATCATCGGCGCCCAAAGCTCCTACAATGAGCAGTTCTTC. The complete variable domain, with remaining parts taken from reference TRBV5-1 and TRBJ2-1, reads KAGVTQTPRYLIKTRGQQVTLSCSPISGHRSVSWYQQTPGQGLQFLFEYFSETQRNKGNFPGRFSGRQFSNSRSEMNVSTLELGDSALYLCASSIIGAQSSYNEQFFGPGTRLTVL.

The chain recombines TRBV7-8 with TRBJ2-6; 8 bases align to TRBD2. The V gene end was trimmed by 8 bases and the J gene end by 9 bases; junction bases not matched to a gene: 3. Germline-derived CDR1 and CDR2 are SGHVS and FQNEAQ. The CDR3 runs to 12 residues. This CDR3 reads CASGGGYNVLTF. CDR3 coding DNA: TGTGCCAGCGGCGGGGGGTACAACGTCCTGACTTTC.

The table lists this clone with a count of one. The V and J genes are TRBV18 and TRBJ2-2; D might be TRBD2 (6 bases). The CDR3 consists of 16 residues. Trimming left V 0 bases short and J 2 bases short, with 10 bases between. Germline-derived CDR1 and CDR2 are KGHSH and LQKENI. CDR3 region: CASSPPNGGNTGELFF. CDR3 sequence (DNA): TGTGCCAGCTCACCACCAAACGGGGGAAACACCGGGGAGCTGTTTTTT. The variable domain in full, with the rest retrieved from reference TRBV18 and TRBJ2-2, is NAGVMQNPRHLVRRRGQEARLRCSPMKGHSHVYWYRQLPEEGLKFMVYLQKENIIDESGMPKERFSAEFPKEGPSILRIQQVVRGDSAAYFCASSPPNGGNTGELFFGEGSRLTVL.

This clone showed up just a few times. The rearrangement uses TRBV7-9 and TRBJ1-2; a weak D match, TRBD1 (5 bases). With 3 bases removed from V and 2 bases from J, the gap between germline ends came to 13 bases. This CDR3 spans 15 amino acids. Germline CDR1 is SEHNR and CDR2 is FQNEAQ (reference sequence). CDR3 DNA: TGTGCCAGCAGCTTCGGAGGGCAGGGCAACTATGGCTACACCTTC. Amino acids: CASSFGGQGNYGYTF.

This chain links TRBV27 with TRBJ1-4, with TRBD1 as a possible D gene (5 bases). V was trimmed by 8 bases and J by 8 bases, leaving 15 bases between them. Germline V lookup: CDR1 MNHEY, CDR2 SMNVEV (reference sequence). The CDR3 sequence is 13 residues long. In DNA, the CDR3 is TGTGCCAGCTCCAGGGAGCGGGGAGAAAAACTGTTTTTT. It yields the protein CASSRERGEKLFF.

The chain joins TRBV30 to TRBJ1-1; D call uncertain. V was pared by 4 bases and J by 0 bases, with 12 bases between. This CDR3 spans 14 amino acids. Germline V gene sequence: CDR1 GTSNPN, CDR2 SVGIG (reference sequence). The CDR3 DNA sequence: TGTGCCTGGACCCCGGCGGGCATGAACACTGAAGCTTTCTTT. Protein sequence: CAWTPAGMNTEAFF.

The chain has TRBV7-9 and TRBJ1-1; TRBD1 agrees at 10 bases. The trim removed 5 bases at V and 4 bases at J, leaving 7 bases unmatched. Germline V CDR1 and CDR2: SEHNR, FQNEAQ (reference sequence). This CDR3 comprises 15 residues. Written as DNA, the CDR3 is TGTGCCAGCAGCGGGACAGGGGCGAGGATCACTGAAGCTTTCTTT. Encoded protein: CASSGTGARITEAFF.

The CDR3 sequence: CASSYLTTGVTEAFF. For the CDR3, the DNA is TGTGCCAGCAGTTACCTCACGACAGGAGTCACTGAAGCTTTCTTT. The V gene is TRBV6-5, the J gene TRBJ1-1, with TRBD1 as a possible D gene (6 bases). V lost 2 bases, J lost 4 bases, and 14 bases lay in between. This CDR3 has 15 residues. Per germline, CDR1 MNHEY and CDR2 SVGAGI.

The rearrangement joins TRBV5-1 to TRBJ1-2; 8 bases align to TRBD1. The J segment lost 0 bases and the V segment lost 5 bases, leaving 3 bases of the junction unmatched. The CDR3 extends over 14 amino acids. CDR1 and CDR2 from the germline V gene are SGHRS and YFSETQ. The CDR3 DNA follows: TGCGCCAGCAGTTGGGGACAGGCTAACTATGGCTACACCTTC. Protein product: CASSWGQANYGYTF. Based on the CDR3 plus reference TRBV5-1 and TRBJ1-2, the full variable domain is KAGVTQTPRYLIKTRGQQVTLSCSPISGHRSVSWYQQTPGQGLQFLFEYFSETQRNKGNFPGRFSGRQFSNSRSEMNVSTLELGDSALYLCASSWGQANYGYTFGSGTRLTVV.

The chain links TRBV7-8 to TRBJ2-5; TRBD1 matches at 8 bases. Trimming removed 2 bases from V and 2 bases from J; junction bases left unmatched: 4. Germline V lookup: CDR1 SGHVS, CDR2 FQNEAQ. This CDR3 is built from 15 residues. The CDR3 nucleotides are TGTGCCAGCAGCTTATACGGGACAGGACAAGAGACCCAGTACTTC. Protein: CASSLYGTGQETQYF.

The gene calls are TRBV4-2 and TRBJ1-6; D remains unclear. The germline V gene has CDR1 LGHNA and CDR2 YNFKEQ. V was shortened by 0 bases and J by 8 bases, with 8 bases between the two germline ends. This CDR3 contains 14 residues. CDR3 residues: CASSQDIRDSPLHF. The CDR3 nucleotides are TGTGCCAGCAGCCAAGATATACGGGATTCACCCCTCCACTTT.

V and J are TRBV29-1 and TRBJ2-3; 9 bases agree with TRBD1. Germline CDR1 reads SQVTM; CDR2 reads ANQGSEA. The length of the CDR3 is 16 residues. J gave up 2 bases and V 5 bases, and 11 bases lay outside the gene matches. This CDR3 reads CSVSPGQGKDTDTQYF. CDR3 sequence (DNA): TGCAGCGTTTCGCCGGGACAGGGTAAAGACACAGATACGCAGTATTTT.

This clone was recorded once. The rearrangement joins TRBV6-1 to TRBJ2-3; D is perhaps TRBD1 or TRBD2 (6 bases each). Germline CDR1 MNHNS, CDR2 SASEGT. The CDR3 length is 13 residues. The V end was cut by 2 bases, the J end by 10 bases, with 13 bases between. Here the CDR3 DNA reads TGTGCCAGCAGTGAACGGGGGCGCATTGCGCAGTATTTT. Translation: CASSERGRIAQYF.

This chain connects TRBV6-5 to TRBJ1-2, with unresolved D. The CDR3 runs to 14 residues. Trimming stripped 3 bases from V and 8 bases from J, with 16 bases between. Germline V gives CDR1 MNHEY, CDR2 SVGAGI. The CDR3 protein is CASSYLQALGGYTF. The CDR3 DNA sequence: TGTGCCAGCAGTTATCTTCAGGCCTTGGGGGGCTACACCTTC.

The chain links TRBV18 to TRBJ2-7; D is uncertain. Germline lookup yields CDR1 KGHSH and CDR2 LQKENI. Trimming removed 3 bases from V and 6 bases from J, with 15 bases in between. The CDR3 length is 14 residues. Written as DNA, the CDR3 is TGTGCCAGCTCACCGCCAGGCACCCCAACCGAGCAGTACTTC. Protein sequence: CASSPPGTPTEQYF.